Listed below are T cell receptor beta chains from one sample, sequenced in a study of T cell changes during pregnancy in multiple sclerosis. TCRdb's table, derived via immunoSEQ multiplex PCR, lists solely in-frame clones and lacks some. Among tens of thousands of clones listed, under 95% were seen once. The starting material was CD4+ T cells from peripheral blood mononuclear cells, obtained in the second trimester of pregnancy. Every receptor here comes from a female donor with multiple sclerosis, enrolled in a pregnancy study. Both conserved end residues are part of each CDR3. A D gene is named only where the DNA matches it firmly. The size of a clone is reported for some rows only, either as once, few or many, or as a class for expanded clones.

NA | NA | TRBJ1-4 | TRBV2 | CASSVVRTNEKLFF | TGTGCCAGCAGTGTAGTGAGAACTAATGAAAAACTGTTTTTT
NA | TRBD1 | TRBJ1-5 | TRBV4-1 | CASSPMGQGGQPQHF | TGCGCCAGCAGCCCGATGGGACAGGGGGGTCAGCCCCAGCATTTT
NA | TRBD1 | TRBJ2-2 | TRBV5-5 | CASSLQQGRDTGELFF | TGTGCCAGCAGCTTGCAACAGGGGAGAGACACCGGGGAGCTGTTTTTT
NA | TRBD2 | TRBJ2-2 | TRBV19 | CASSMTSGLNGELFF | TGTGCCAGTAGTATGACTAGCGGGTTGAACGGGGAGCTGTTTTTT
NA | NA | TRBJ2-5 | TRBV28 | CASASGETQYF | TGTGCCAGCGCGTCGGGTGAGACCCAGTACTTC
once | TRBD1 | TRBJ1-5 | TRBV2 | CASSLDRGNNQPQHF | TGTGCCAGCAGCTTGGACAGGGGCAACAATCAGCCCCAGCATTTT
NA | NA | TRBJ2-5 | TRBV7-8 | CASSPLVGVLETQYF | TGTGCCAGCAGTCCCCTTGTCGGGGTGTTGGAGACCCAGTACTTC
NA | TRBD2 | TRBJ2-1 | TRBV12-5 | CATTVSPSGSSYNEQFF | TGTGCTACTACTGTTTCCCCTAGCGGGAGCTCCTACAATGAGCAGTTCTTC
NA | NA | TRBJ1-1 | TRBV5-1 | CASSLEGTKNTEAFF | TGCGCCAGCAGCTTGGAGGGGACAAAGAACACTGAAGCTTTCTTT
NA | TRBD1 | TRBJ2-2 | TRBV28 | CASSLRTGRAGELFF | TGTGCCAGCAGTTTAAGGACAGGGCGGGCCGGGGAGCTGTTTTTT
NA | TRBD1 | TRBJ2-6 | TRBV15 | CATSRDRVDGANVLTF | TGTGCCACCAGCAGGGACAGGGTGGACGGGGCCAACGTCCTGACTTTC
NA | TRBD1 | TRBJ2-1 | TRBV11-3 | CASSFRDRNNEQFF | TGTGCCAGCAGCTTCAGGGACAGGAACAATGAGCAGTTCTTC
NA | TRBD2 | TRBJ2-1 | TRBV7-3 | CASSSTRTSGRGNEQFF | TGTGCCAGCAGCTCAACTCGGACTAGCGGGAGGGGGAATGAGCAGTTCTTC
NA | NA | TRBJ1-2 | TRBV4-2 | CASSQDYYGYTF | TGTGCCAGCAGCCAAGACTACTATGGCTACACCTTC
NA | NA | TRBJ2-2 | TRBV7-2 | CASSLGGPNTGELFF | TGTGCCAGCAGCTTAGGCGGGCCCAACACCGGGGAGCTGTTTTTT
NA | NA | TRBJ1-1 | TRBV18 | CASSPGQNTEAFF | TGTGCCAGCTCACCCGGACAGAACACTGAAGCTTTCTTT
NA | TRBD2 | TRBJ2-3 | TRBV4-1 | CASSQDGLAGASVNTQYF | TGCGCCAGCAGCCAAGATGGCCTAGCGGGGGCCTCCGTGAATACGCAGTATTTT
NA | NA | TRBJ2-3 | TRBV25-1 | CASSEYNRGATDTQYF | TGTGCCAGCAGTGAATATAATCGGGGGGCAACAGATACGCAGTATTTT
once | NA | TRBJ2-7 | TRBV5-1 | CASSLSLDPSYEQYF | TGCGCCAGCAGCTTGAGCCTAGACCCCTCCTACGAGCAGTACTTC